This record looks at one T cell receptor (beta chain) sequence and its context. Its antigen is undetermined. The germline V gene has CDR1 MNHNY and CDR2 SVGAGI (reference sequence). V was pared by 4 bases and J by 7 bases, with 10 bases between. There are 12 residues in the CDR3. Here immunoSEQ multiplex PCR was the method, and the copy in TCRdb shows in-frame clones only, minus some. The table includes about 54,000 clones, more than 70% detected once. This sample was included in a study of cytomegalovirus exposure and HLA in healthy donors. On the study more broadly: According to later analysis, the same platform produced the 120 or so validation and 600 to 800 first-cohort repertoires. Study-wide results and caveats: Subsequent analysis found a tendency for first-cohort TCR clusters to co-occur within the 110 or so validation repertoires.

V gene TRBV6-6 combines with J gene TRBJ2-5; possibly TRBD2 for D (6 bases). The sample consisted of PBMCs. The clonotype was recovered from a woman aged 18 to 35 in good health and CMV-seropositive. CDR3 sequence (DNA): TGTGCCAGCAGTTGGGGGGAAGGGACCCAGTACTTC. As protein: CASSWGEGTQYF.